Listed here are 18 T cell receptor beta chains from one sample, sequenced in a study of blood T cell repertoires in COVID-19. Produced via immunoSEQ multiplex PCR; TCRdb's table is partial and in-frame only. The sample carries some 150,000 clones, approximately 90% recorded once. Input material: peripheral blood. These receptors were taken from a woman aged 50 to 60 with acute or convalescent COVID-19.

The chain is built from TRBV3-1 (or the pseudogene TRBV3-2) and TRBJ2-7; the D gene is possibly TRBD2 (6 bases). Germline CDR1 reads LGHDT; CDR2 reads YNNKEL (reference sequence). V gave up 4 bases and J gave up 2 bases, with 15 bases separating them. The CDR3 runs 15 residues. CDR3 sequence (DNA): TGTGCCAGCAGCCGCGTACCGGGGGTCACCTACGAGCAGTACTTC. Translated: CASSRVPGVTYEQYF.

The genes are TRBV10-3 and TRBJ2-1, with D possibly matching TRBD1 (6 bases). Germline V lookup: CDR1 ENHRY, CDR2 SYGVKD. The length of the CDR3 is 14 residues. V was clipped by 7 bases and J by 3 bases, with 13 bases between them. CDR3 nucleotide sequence: TGTGCCATCACCCGGACAGAAGACTACAATGAGCAGTTCTTC. Its translation: CAITRTEDYNEQFF.

The chain couples TRBV7-9 to TRBJ1-2; 12 bases match TRBD1. With 8 bases clipped from V and 8 bases from J, the junction kept 6 bases outside the gene matches. Germline V gene data show CDR1 as SEHNR and CDR2 as FQNEAQ (reference sequence). This CDR3 is 13 amino acids long. Here the CDR3 DNA reads TGTGCCAGCTTGGGACAGGGGGCAAACGGCTACACCTTC. The encoded protein is CASLGQGANGYTF.

The chain couples TRBV30 to TRBJ2-7; D is possibly TRBD1 (6 bases). Per germline, CDR1 GTSNPN and CDR2 SVGIG (reference sequence). This CDR3 has 13 residues. The V and J ends lost 5 bases and 3 bases respectively, with 14 bases between them. The CDR3 here is CAWEGGLSYEQYF. The DNA for the CDR3 is TGTGCCTGGGAAGGGGGTTTGAGCTACGAGCAGTACTTC.

The chain uses TRBV9 and TRBJ1-2, with D unresolved. V lost 4 bases to trimming and J lost 4 bases, with 26 bases between them. The CDR3 has 18 residues. Germline V gene data show CDR1 as SGDLS and CDR2 as YYNGEE. The CDR3 DNA reads TGTGCCAGCAGCCCCCCCCACCAGAACAGAGTTTCTTCCTATGGCTACACCTTC. Translation gives CASSPPHQNRVSSYGYTF.

This clone was seen more than once but under ten times. The chain uses TRBV29-1 and TRBJ1-1, with D perhaps matching TRBD1 (6 bases). Germline lookup yields CDR1 SQVTM and CDR2 ANQGSEA. The CDR3 has 13 residues. The V end was cut by 6 bases, the J end by 1 base, with 12 bases between. Here the CDR3 reads CSVAGGPNTEAFF. In DNA form, the CDR3 reads TGCAGCGTCGCCGGGGGGCCGAACACTGAAGCTTTCTTT.

The V call is TRBV5-4, the J call TRBJ1-2; D is ambiguous. This CDR3 is built from 13 residues. Germline V gives CDR1 SGHNT, CDR2 YYREEE (reference sequence). The V and J ends lost 0 bases and 4 bases respectively, with 7 bases between them. The CDR3 DNA follows: TGTGCCAGCAGCTTGGGACTACCCTATGGCTACACCTTC. Protein sequence: CASSLGLPYGYTF.

The table lists this clone with a count of one. CDR3 protein: CASSLGLADYNEQFF. In DNA, the CDR3 is TGTGCCAGCAGCCTGGGGCTAGCGGATTACAATGAGCAGTTCTTC. The chain is built from TRBV7-3 and TRBJ2-1; 7 bases fit TRBD2. The length of the CDR3 is 15 residues. V shed 5 bases and J 4 bases; nucleotides not matched to a gene: 8. Germline CDR1 is SGHTA and CDR2 is FQGTGA. Variable domain in full (rest from reference TRBV7-3 and TRBJ2-1): GAGVSQTPSNKVTEKGKYVELRCDPISGHTALYWYRQSLGQGPEFLIYFQGTGAADDSGLPNDRFFAVRPEGSVSTLKIQRTERGDSAVYLCASSLGLADYNEQFFGPGTRLTVL.

The chain combines TRBV15 with TRBJ1-2; TRBD1 agrees at 8 bases. Germline V gives CDR1 LNHNV, CDR2 YYDKDF (reference sequence). This CDR3 is 14 amino acids long. The V gene end was trimmed by 5 bases and the J gene end by 4 bases; junction bases not matched to a gene: 6. CDR3 region: CATSVGQASYGYTF. CDR3 in DNA: TGTGCCACCAGCGTGGGACAGGCCAGCTATGGCTACACCTTC.

V is TRBV28 and J is TRBJ2-1, with 9 positions matching TRBD1. CDR3 length: 14 amino acids. The germline CDR1 and CDR2 sequences are MDHEN and SYDVKM. V was pared by 3 bases and J by 5 bases, with 2 bases of the junction left unmatched. The CDR3 nucleotides are TGTGCCAGCAGTTTTGGGACAGGGAACAATGAGCAGTTCTTC. This codes for CASSFGTGNNEQFF.

V and J are TRBV30 and TRBJ1-4; 9 positions match TRBD1. CDR3 length: 19 residues. J was trimmed by 7 bases and V by 3 bases; bases with no gene match: 21. Germline CDR1 GTSNPN, CDR2 SVGIG (reference sequence). The CDR3 loop reads CAWSGSRDRDGLYSEKLFF. The CDR3 nucleotides are TGTGCCTGGAGCGGGTCCCGGGACAGGGATGGATTATATTCTGAAAAACTGTTTTTT.

The chain is built from TRBV30 and TRBJ1-1; 8 bases match TRBD1. The CDR3 extends over 14 amino acids. Germline-derived CDR1 and CDR2 are GTSNPN and SVGIG (reference sequence). V lost 0 bases and J lost 4; bases outside the gene matches: 4. CDR3 coding DNA: TGTGCCTGGAGTGTCAAAACAGGGGGCACTGAAGCTTTCTTT. This translates into CAWSVKTGGTEAFF.

The gene calls are TRBV19 and TRBJ2-7; the D gene is possibly TRBD1 (7 bases). Germline V gives CDR1 LNHDA, CDR2 SQIVND (reference sequence). The V end lost 7 bases, the J end lost 1 base, and 11 bases lay between the germline ends. The CDR3 runs to 13 residues. The CDR3, as DNA: TGTGCCAGTACCGCGGGACAGTCCTACGAGCAGTACTTC. It translates to CASTAGQSYEQYF.

The chain combines TRBV19 with TRBJ2-1; 11 nucleotides align to TRBD2. Germline V gene sequence: CDR1 LNHDA, CDR2 SQIVND (reference sequence). The CDR3 length is 17 residues. V lost 5 bases, J lost 3 bases, and 9 bases stayed unmatched. For the CDR3, the DNA is TGTGCCAGTAGTCTCTGGACTAGCGGGCGTGACTACAATGAGCAGTTCTTC. This encodes CASSLWTSGRDYNEQFF.

In this sample, this clone turned up many times. The chain recombines TRBV3-1 (or the pseudogene TRBV3-2) with TRBJ1-2; 8 positions agree with TRBD1. With V trimmed by 0 bases and J by 8 bases, 5 bases remained unmatched. CDR3 length: 14 amino acids. Germline V gene lookup returns CDR1 LGHDT and CDR2 YNNKEL (reference sequence). CDR3 sequence reads: CASSQEGTGQGYTF. The CDR3 DNA is TGTGCCAGCAGCCAAGAGGGGACAGGTCAAGGCTACACCTTC.

This clone was seen a single time. The chain has TRBV5-4 and TRBJ2-2; 9 bases agree with TRBD1. The ends lost 4 bases at V and 6 bases at J; junction bases unmatched: 4. Germline V gives CDR1 SGHNT, CDR2 YYREEE (reference sequence). CDR3 length: 14 residues. This CDR3 is CASSRTGVPGELFF. The CDR3 nucleotides are TGTGCCAGCAGCAGGACAGGGGTCCCCGGGGAGCTGTTTTTT.

The rearrangement uses TRBV7-3 and TRBJ2-2; 8 nucleotides match TRBD2. V dropped 3 bases and J dropped 6; count of bases not matched to a gene: 3. CDR3 length: 14 residues. Germline V gene lookup returns CDR1 SGHTA and CDR2 FQGTGA. The CDR3 nucleotides are TGTGCCAGCAGCTTTAGCGGGATTGCCGGGGAGCTGTTTTTT. Protein: CASSFSGIAGELFF.

V gene TRBV11-2 combines with J gene TRBJ2-3, with 7 bases lining up with TRBD2. CDR1 and CDR2 from the germline V gene are SGHAT and FQNNGV. Trimming at V came to 0 bases and at J to 4 bases, leaving 7 bases not matched to a gene. There are 16 residues in the CDR3. The CDR3 sequence: CASSLDYTGGADTQYF. CDR3 sequence (DNA): TGTGCCAGCAGCTTAGATTACACGGGAGGAGCAGATACGCAGTATTTT.